Sequencing of this TCR beta chain was carried out in a study of shared clonotypes between healthy human individuals. Study overall: Donors were a couple of women and a few men aged 18 to 49.

Each PCR replicate from the sorted subsets contained about 200 ng DNA, which is about 31,000 T cell genomes. Libraries were prepared by immunoSEQ multiplex PCR; TCRdb keeps only in-frame clonotypes and omits some of them. The sample shows approximately 1,500,000 clones, 95% to 99% of them seen only once. Germline CDR1 reads SNHLY; CDR2 reads FYNNEI. V gave up 4 bases and J gave up 9 bases, with 16 bases separating them. The CDR3 has 14 residues. This TCR came from a man aged 25 to 45 in good health. The chain links TRBV2 to TRBJ1-5; D is perhaps TRBD1 (6 bases). Sequenced: naive CD4+ T cells sorted from blood. Specified subset: CD45RA+ positively selected. CDR3 region: CASSVTGTPGPQHF. CDR3 DNA sequence: TGTGCCAGCAGTGTAACAGGGACCCCAGGGCCCCAGCATTTT. The variable domain in full, with the rest retrieved from reference TRBV2 and TRBJ1-5, is EPEVTQTPSHQVTQMGQEVILRCVPISNHLYFYWYRQILGQKVEFLVSFYNNEISEKSEIFDDQFSVERPDGSNFTLKIRSTKLEDSAMYFCASSVTGTPGPQHFGDGTRLSIL.